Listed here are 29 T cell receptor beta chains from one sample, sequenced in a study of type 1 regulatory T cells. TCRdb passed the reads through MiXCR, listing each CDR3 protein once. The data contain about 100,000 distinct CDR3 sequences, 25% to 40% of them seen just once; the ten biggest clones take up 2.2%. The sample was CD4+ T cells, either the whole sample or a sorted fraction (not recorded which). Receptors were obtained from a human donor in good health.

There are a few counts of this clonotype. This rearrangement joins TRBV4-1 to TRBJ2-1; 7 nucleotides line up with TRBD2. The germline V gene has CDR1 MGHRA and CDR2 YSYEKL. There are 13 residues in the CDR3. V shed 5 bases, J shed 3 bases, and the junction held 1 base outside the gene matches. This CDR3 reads CASSRTSYNEQFF. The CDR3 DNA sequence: TGCGCCAGCAGCAGGACTAGCTACAATGAGCAGTTCTTC.

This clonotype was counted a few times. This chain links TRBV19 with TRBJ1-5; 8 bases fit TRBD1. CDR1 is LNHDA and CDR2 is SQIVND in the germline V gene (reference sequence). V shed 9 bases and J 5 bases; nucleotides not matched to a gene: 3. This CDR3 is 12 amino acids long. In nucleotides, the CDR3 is TGTGCCAGCAGGACAGGGTATCAGCCCCAGCATTTT. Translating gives CASRTGYQPQHF.

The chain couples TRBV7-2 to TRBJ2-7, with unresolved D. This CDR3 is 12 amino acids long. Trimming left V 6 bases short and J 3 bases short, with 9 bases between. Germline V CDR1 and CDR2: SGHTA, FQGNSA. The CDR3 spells CASSPEYYEQYF. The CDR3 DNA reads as TGTGCCAGCAGTCCAGAATACTACGAGCAGTACTTC.

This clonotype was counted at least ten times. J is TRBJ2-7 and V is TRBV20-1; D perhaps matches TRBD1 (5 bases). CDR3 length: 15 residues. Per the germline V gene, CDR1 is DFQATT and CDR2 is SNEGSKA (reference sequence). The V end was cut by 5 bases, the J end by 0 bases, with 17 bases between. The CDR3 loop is CSAGTPSGASYEQYF. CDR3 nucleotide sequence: TGCAGTGCTGGAACTCCCTCTGGGGCCTCCTACGAGCAGTACTTC.

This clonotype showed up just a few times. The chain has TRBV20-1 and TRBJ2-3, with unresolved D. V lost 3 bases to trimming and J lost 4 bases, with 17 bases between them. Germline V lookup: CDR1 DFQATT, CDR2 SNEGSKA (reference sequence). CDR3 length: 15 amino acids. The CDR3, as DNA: TGCAGTGCTAGGGCTCCGACTCGCGAGCCAGATACGCAGTATTTT. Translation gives CSARAPTREPDTQYF.

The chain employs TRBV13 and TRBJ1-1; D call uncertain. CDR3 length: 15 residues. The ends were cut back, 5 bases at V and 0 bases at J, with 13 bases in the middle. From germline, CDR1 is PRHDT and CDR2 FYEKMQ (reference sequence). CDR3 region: CASSRLTLMNTEAFF. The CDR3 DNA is TGTGCCAGCAGCCGCCTAACTCTCATGAACACTGAAGCTTTCTTT.

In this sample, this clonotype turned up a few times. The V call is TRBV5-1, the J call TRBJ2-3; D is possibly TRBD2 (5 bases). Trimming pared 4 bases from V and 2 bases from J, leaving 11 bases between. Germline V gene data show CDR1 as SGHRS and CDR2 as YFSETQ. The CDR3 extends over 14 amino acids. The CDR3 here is CASSLDGNTDTQYF. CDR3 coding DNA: TGCGCCAGCAGCCTGGACGGGAACACAGATACGCAGTATTTT. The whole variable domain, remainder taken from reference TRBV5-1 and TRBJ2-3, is KAGVTQTPRYLIKTRGQQVTLSCSPISGHRSVSWYQQTPGQGLQFLFEYFSETQRNKGNFPGRFSGRQFSNSRSEMNVSTLELGDSALYLCASSLDGNTDTQYFGPGTRLTVL.

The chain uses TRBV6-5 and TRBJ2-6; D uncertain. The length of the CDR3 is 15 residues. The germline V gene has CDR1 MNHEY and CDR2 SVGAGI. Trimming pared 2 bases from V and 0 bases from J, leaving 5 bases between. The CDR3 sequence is CASSYLISGANVLTF. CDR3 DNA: TGTGCCAGCAGTTACCTGATCTCTGGGGCCAACGTCCTGACTTTC.

For the CDR3, the DNA is TGCAGCTCTTGGGGGACTAGCGCGAACAATGAGCAGTTCTTC. This encodes CSSWGTSANNEQFF. This chain connects TRBV29-1 to TRBJ2-1; TRBD2 matches 10 bases. The germline V gene has CDR1 SQVTM and CDR2 ANQGSEA. The CDR3 totals 14 residues. Unmatched junction bases numbered 9, after V lost 8 bases and J lost 5 bases.

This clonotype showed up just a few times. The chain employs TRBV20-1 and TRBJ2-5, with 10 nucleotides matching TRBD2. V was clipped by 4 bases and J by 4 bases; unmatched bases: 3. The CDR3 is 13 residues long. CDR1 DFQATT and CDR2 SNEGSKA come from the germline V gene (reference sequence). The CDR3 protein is CSATWTSGETQYF. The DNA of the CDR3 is TGCAGTGCTACCTGGACTAGCGGAGAGACCCAGTACTTC.

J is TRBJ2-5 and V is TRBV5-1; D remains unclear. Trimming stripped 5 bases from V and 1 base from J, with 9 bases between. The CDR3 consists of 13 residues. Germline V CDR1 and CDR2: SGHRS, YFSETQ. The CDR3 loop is CASSRFRQETQYF. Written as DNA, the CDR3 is TGCGCCAGCAGTAGGTTTCGCCAAGAGACCCAGTACTTC.

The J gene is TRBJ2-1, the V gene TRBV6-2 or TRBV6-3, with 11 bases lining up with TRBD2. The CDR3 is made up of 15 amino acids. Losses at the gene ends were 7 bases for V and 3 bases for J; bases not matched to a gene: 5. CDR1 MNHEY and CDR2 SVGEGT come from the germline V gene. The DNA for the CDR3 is TGTGCCAGCATACTAGCGGGAGCCCACTACAATGAGCAGTTCTTC. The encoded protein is CASILAGAHYNEQFF.

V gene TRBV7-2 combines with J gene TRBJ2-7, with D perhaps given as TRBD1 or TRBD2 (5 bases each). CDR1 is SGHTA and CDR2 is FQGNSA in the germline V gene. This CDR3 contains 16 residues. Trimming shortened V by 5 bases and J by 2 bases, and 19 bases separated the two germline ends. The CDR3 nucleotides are TGTGCCAGCAGCCAAGCCGGGACCAAGGGGACCTACGAGCAGTACTTC. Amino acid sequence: CASSQAGTKGTYEQYF.

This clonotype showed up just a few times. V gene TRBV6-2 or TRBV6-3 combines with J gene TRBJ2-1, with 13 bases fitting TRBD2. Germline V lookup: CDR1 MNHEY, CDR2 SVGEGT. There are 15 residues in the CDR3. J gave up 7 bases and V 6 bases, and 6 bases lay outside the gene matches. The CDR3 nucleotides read TGTGCCAGCAGCTGGGGACTAGCGGGGAAGAATGAGCAGTTCTTC. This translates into CASSWGLAGKNEQFF.

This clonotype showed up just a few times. The CDR3 DNA sequence: TGTGCCACCAGTGATTTATTCTCGCAGTACTTC. This sequence encodes CATSDLFSQYF. The rearrangement joins TRBV24-1 to TRBJ2-7; the D is unclear. The CDR3 loop spans 11 amino acids. V shed 1 base and J shed 9 bases, with 6 bases lying between them. Germline CDR1 KGHDR, CDR2 SFDVKD.

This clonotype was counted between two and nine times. CDR3 nucleotide sequence: TGCGCCAGCAGCTTGGCAGGGGGCAATACCTACAATGAGCAGTTCTTC. Its protein is CASSLAGGNTYNEQFF. This chain joins TRBV5-1 and TRBJ2-1; TRBD1 matches at 8 bases. With 0 bases clipped from V and 2 bases from J, the junction kept 4 bases outside the gene matches. The V gene's germline CDR1 is SGHRS and CDR2 YFSETQ. The CDR3 extends over 16 amino acids.

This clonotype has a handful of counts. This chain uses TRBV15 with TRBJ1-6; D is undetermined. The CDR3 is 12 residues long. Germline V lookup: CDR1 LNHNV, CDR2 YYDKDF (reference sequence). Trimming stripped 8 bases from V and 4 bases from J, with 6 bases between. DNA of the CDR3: TGTGCCACCGCCCAATATAATTCACCCCTCCACTTT. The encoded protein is CATAQYNSPLHF.

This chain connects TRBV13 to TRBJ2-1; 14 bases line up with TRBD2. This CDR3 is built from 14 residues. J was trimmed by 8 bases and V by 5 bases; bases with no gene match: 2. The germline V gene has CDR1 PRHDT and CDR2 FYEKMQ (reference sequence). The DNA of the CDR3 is TGTGCCAGCAGCGGGACTAGCGGGAGCTATGAGCAGTTCTTC. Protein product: CASSGTSGSYEQFF. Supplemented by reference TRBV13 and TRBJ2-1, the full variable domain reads AAGVIQSPRHLIKEKRETATLKCYPIPRHDTVYWYQQGPGQDPQFLISFYEKMQSDKGSIPDRFSAQQFSDYHSELNMSSLELGDSALYFCASSGTSGSYEQFFGPGTRLTVL.

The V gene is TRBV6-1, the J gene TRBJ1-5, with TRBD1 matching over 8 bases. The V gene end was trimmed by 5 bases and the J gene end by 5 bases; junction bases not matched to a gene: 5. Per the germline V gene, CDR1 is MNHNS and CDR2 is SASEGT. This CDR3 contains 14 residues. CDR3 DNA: TGTGCCAGCAGTCCCGACAGGGGATATCAGCCCCAGCATTTT. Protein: CASSPDRGYQPQHF.

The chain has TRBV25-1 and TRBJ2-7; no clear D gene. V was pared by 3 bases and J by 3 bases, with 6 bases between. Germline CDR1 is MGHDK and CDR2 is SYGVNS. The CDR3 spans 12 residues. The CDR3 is CASSDSNYEQYF. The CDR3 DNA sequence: TGTGCCAGCAGTGATTCTAACTACGAGCAGTACTTC.

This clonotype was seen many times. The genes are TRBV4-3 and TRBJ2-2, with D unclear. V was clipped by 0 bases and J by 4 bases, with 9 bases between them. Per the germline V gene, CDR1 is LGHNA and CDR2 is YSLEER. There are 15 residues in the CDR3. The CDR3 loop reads CASSQEVHSTGELFF. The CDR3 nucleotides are TGCGCCAGCAGCCAAGAAGTACATTCCACCGGGGAGCTGTTTTTT.

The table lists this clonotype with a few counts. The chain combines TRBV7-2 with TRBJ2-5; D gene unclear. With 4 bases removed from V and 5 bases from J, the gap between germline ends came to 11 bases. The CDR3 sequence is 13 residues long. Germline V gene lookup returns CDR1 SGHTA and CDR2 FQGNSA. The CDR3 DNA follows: TGTGCCAGCAGCTCGTATGGGAAGGAGACCCAGTACTTC. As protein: CASSSYGKETQYF.

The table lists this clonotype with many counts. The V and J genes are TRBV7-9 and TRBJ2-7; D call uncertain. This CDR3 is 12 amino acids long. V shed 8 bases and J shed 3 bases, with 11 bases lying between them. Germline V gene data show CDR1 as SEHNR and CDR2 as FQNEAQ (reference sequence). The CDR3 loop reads CASGLVGYEQYF. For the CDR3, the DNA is TGTGCCAGCGGTTTGGTTGGCTACGAGCAGTACTTC. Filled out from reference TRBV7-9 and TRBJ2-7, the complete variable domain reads DTGVSQNPRHKITKRGQNVTFRCDPISEHNRLYWYRQTLGQGPEFLTYFQNEAQLEKSRLLSDRFSAERPKGSFSTLEIQRTEQGDSAMYLCASGLVGYEQYFGPGTRLTVT.

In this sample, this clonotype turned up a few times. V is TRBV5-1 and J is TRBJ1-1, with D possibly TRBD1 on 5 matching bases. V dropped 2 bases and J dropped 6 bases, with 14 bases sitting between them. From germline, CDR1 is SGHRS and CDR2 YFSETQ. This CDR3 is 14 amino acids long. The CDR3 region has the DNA TGCGCCAGCAGCTTCGGTCAGGGCGGTCCTGAAGCTTTCTTT. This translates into CASSFGQGGPEAFF.

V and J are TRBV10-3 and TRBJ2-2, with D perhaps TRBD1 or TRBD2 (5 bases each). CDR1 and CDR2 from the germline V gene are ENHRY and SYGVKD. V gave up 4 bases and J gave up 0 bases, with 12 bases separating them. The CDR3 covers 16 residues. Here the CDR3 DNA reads TGTGCCATCAGTGGGGGCGGGTCTCCGAACACCGGGGAGCTGTTTTTT. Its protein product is CAISGGGSPNTGELFF.

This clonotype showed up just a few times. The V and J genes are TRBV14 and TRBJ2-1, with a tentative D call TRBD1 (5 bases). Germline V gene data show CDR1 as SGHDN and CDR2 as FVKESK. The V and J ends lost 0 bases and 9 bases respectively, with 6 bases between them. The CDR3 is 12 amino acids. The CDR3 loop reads CASSQDRGEQFF. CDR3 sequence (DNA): TGTGCCAGCAGCCAAGATAGGGGTGAGCAGTTCTTC.

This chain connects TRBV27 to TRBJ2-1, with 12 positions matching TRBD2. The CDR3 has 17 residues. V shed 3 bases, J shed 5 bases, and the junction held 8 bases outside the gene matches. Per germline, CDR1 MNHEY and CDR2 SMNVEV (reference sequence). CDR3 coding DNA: TGTGCCAGCAGTTTGCGGCTAGCGGGAGGGAGGAACAATGAGCAGTTCTTC. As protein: CASSLRLAGGRNNEQFF.

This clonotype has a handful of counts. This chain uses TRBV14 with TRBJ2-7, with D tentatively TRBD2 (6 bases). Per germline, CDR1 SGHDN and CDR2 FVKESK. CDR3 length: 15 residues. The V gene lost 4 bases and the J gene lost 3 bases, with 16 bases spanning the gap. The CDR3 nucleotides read TGTGCCAGCAGCCCTCTCTCTGCGGGAAGCTACGAGCAGTACTTC. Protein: CASSPLSAGSYEQYF.

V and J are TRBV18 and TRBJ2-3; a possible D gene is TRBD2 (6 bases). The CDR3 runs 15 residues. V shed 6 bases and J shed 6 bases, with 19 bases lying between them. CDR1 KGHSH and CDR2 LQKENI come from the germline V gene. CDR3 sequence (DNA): TGTGCCAGCTCCGGTGGGAGGACCGATATCGATACGCAGTATTTT. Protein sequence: CASSGGRTDIDTQYF.